One sample yielded the 12 T cell receptor beta chains listed below, sequenced in a study of blood T cell repertoires in COVID-19. TCRdb keeps only in-frame clones here, not all; method: immunoSEQ multiplex PCR. Among a few hundred thousand clones listed, roughly 90% were seen once. Sequenced material: peripheral blood. All receptors derive from a woman aged 40 to 49 who had recovered from COVID-19.

V gene TRBV19 combines with J gene TRBJ2-1; D gene ambiguous. V was trimmed by 3 bases and J by 0 bases, leaving 9 bases between them. Looked up from germline, CDR1 is LNHDA and CDR2 is SQIVND (reference sequence). The length of the CDR3 is 15 residues. The CDR3 DNA reads as TGTGCCAGTAGTATTAGCACAAACTCCTACAATGAGCAGTTCTTC. Protein sequence: CASSISTNSYNEQFF.

V usage is TRBV5-1 and J usage is TRBJ2-5; D possibly corresponds to TRBD1 (5 bases). This CDR3 region has 17 residues. The V gene lost 4 bases and the J gene lost 3 bases, with 22 bases spanning the gap. Germline V gives CDR1 SGHRS, CDR2 YFSETQ. The CDR3 is CASSPGATAIREETQYF. The CDR3 DNA sequence: TGCGCCAGCAGCCCCGGCGCGACAGCAATCCGCGAAGAGACCCAGTACTTC.

The chain joins TRBV7-2 to TRBJ2-6; D is possibly TRBD2 (5 bases). The CDR3 runs to 15 residues. CDR1 is SGHTA and CDR2 is FQGNSA in the germline V gene. V shed 1 base and J shed 3 bases, with 7 bases lying between them. CDR3 DNA sequence: TGTGCCAGCAGCTTAGGCGGGCGTGGGGCCAACGTCCTGACTTTC. Protein product: CASSLGGRGANVLTF.

The chain recombines TRBV5-4 with TRBJ2-1, with 12 nucleotides matching TRBD2. Germline V lookup: CDR1 SGHNT, CDR2 YYREEE (reference sequence). Germline trimming cut 4 bases from V and 4 bases from J; bases unmatched to any gene: 3. The CDR3 has 15 amino acids. CDR3 sequence: CASSPTSGGYNEQFF. The CDR3 nucleotides read TGTGCCAGCAGCCCAACTAGCGGGGGGTACAATGAGCAGTTCTTC.

J is TRBJ2-7 and V is TRBV7-9; 8 bases match TRBD1. The CDR3 totals 13 residues. J gave up 3 bases and V 2 bases, and 0 bases lay outside the gene matches. Germline-derived CDR1 and CDR2 are SEHNR and FQNEAQ (reference sequence). CDR3 coding DNA: TGTGCCAGCAGCTTAACAGGGGGCTACGAGCAGTACTTC. It specifies CASSLTGGYEQYF.

The chain has TRBV7-2 and TRBJ2-2; D might be TRBD2 (5 bases). The CDR3 length is 13 residues. V shed 4 bases and J shed 5 bases, with 8 bases lying between them. Per the germline V gene, CDR1 is SGHTA and CDR2 is FQGNSA. CDR3 sequence: CASSSGVTGELFF. DNA for the CDR3: TGTGCCAGCAGCTCCGGGGTAACCGGGGAGCTGTTTTTT.

V is TRBV6-5 and J is TRBJ1-1; maybe TRBD1 (6 bases). The CDR3 sequence is 12 residues long. Trimming cost V 7 bases and J 7 bases, with 13 bases left between them. Germline CDR1 MNHEY, CDR2 SVGAGI. The CDR3 nucleotides read TGTGCCAGCACCCCACAGGGTTATGAAGCTTTCTTT. Protein product: CASTPQGYEAFF.

The chain links TRBV7-9 to TRBJ2-1; 11 bases line up with TRBD2. CDR1 and CDR2 from the germline V gene are SEHNR and FQNEAQ (reference sequence). CDR3 length: 15 amino acids. The V gene end was trimmed by 4 bases and the J gene end by 9 bases; junction bases not matched to a gene: 8. CDR3 in DNA: TGTGCCAGCAGCTCAAAACTAGCGGGAGTGGCTGAGCAGTTCTTC. Its protein is CASSSKLAGVAEQFF.

The chain joins TRBV9 to TRBJ2-1; D is perhaps TRBD1 (5 bases). CDR1 SGDLS and CDR2 YYNGEE come from the germline V gene. The CDR3 contains 17 residues. V was cut by 3 bases and J by 8 bases, with 24 bases left in between. This chain's CDR3 is CASSAQGVRTDRDEQFF. The CDR3 bases are TGTGCCAGCAGCGCTCAAGGGGTGCGGACGGATCGCGATGAGCAGTTCTTC.

The gene calls are TRBV7-3 and TRBJ2-1; the D gene is possibly TRBD2 (6 bases). The CDR3 consists of 15 residues. The V end lost 2 bases, the J end lost 0 bases, and 8 bases lay between the germline ends. Germline V lookup: CDR1 SGHTA, CDR2 FQGTGA. CDR3 nucleotide sequence: TGTGCCAGCAGCTTAGTAGCGGCCTCCTACAATGAGCAGTTCTTC. Encoded protein: CASSLVAASYNEQFF.

The V call is TRBV9, the J call TRBJ1-2; D is ambiguous. There are 11 residues in the CDR3. V dropped 7 bases and J dropped 3 bases, with 7 bases sitting between them. From germline, CDR1 is SGDLS and CDR2 YYNGEE. In DNA, the CDR3 is TGTGCCAGCCGCAGGTACTATGGCTACACCTTC. This encodes CASRRYYGYTF.

This rearrangement joins TRBV18 to TRBJ2-1; 8 bases are shared with TRBD2. This CDR3 is 14 amino acids long. Germline CDR1 is KGHSH and CDR2 is LQKENI. V was clipped by 6 bases and J by 5 bases; unmatched bases: 6. The CDR3 bases are TGTGCCAGCTCCACCCGGGGGGGTAACAATGAGCAGTTCTTC. Its protein product is CASSTRGGNNEQFF.